A single count supports the clone carrying this T cell receptor beta chain. The data belong to a study of blood T cell repertoires in COVID-19. Study as a whole: There were acute and convalescent COVID-19 samples, and they came from the United States, Italy and Spain. PBMCs, B-cell-depleted T cells, or T cells provided the cDNA or gDNA that made up the material.

Trimming stripped 0 bases from V and 8 bases from J, with 19 bases between. This CDR3 contains 16 residues. Germline V lookup: CDR1 MNHEY, CDR2 SVGAGI. The protocol was immunoSEQ multiplex PCR, while the TCRdb copy is restricted to in-frame clones and leaves out a portion. In the table there are 100,000 or so clones, roughly 79% of which are singletons. This sequence originates from an older man with acute or convalescent COVID-19. The gene calls are TRBV6-5 and TRBJ1-2, with D perhaps matching TRBD1 (5 bases). Sequencing input: peripheral blood. The CDR3 DNA is TGTGCCAGCAGTTACTCGATCTATTCCGCACAGGAAGGCTACACCTTC. Translation gives CASSYSIYSAQEGYTF.